This T cell receptor beta chain originates from a study of glioma-infiltrating T cells after dendritic cell vaccination. Background on the study: At biweekly intervals, patients got three intradermal dendritic cell vaccine injections.

This clone turned up a few times. The sample holds other DNA sequences that translate to the same CDR3. This CDR3 is built from 13 residues. Germline V gene lookup returns CDR1 MRHNA and CDR2 SNTAGT. Trimming shortened V by 3 bases and J by 4 bases, and 6 bases separated the two germline ends. Time point in this sample: after dendritic cell vaccination, including at tumor progression/relapse. TCRdb keeps only in-frame clones here, not all; method: immunoSEQ multiplex PCR. The sample contains some 110,000 clones, almost 90% of which appear only once. The material was blood, obtained after dendritic cell vaccination. This chain connects TRBV6-4 to TRBJ2-2, with D perhaps matching TRBD2 (5 bases). The sequence was obtained from a human donor with glioblastoma. DNA of the CDR3: TGTGCCAGCAGTGAAAGCGGCACCGGGGAGCTGTTTTTT. Translated: CASSESGTGELFF.